These T cell receptor beta chains were read from a single sample in a study of control samples from healthy donors and cancer patients. TCRdb keeps only in-frame clones here, not all; method: immunoSEQ multiplex PCR. The sample has about 120,000 clones, about 89% seen once. The sequenced material came from blood. The receptors were sampled from a man between 45 and 60 years old in good health. Each CDR3 is given with its conserved first and last residue. The D gene is left open where the match is weak. Clone sizes are given selectively: once, few, many, or a class where the clone is expanded.

TRBJ1-6	NA	once	TRBV3-1/TRBV3-2	CASSRTAQNSPLHF	TGTGCCAGCAGCCGGACGGCCCAAAATTCACCCCTCCACTTT
TRBJ1-3	NA	NA	TRBV11-2	CASSFLQGSGNTIYF	TGTGCCAGCAGCTTCCTACAGGGCTCTGGAAACACCATATATTTT
TRBJ1-1	NA	NA	TRBV19	CASSIEQHFNTEAFF	TGTGCCAGTAGTATAGAGCAACACTTTAACACTGAAGCTTTCTTT
TRBJ1-1	TRBD1	NA	TRBV25-1	CASSEFGTASSGTEAFF	TGTGCCAGCAGTGAATTCGGGACAGCTTCAAGTGGCACTGAAGCTTTCTTT
TRBJ1-6	NA	NA	TRBV9	CASSPTPGAGSPLHF	TGTGCCAGCAGCCCGACCCCTGGGGCTGGATCACCCCTCCACTTT
TRBJ1-5	TRBD1	NA	TRBV2	CASKDRGNQPQHF	TGTGCCAGCAAGGACAGGGGGAATCAGCCCCAGCATTTT
TRBJ1-1	TRBD1	NA	TRBV19	CASSIGDRGLTEAFF	TGTGCCAGTAGTATCGGTGACAGGGGGCTCACTGAAGCTTTCTTT
TRBJ2-1	NA	few	TRBV11-3	CASSGGWDNEQFF	TGTGCCAGCAGCGGGGGATGGGACAATGAGCAGTTCTTC
TRBJ1-1	TRBD1	NA	TRBV6-5	CASSYSGGLRGTEAFF	TGTGCCAGCAGTTATTCAGGGGGCTTGAGGGGCACTGAAGCCTTCTTT
TRBJ1-2	NA	few	TRBV30	CAWSSRTYGYTF	TGTGCCTGGAGTTCACGGACCTATGGCTACACCTTC
TRBJ1-1	NA	NA	TRBV7-9	CASSLATTEMNTEAFF	TGTGCCAGCAGCTTAGCGACCACAGAAATGAACACTGAAGCTTTCTTT
TRBJ2-3	NA	NA	TRBV5-6	CASSWTPTSTDTQYF	TGTGCCAGCAGTTGGACACCTACTAGCACAGATACGCAGTATTTT
TRBJ1-5	NA	NA	TRBV27	CASSLAGASQPQHF	TGTGCCAGCAGTTTAGCGGGGGCTTCCCAGCCCCAGCATTTT
TRBJ2-2	NA	NA	TRBV7-7	CASSSDGRELFF	TGTGCCAGCAGCTCAGACGGGAGGGAGCTGTTTTTT
TRBJ2-3	NA	NA	TRBV2	CAGEYRDDFTDTQYF	TGTGCCGGAGAGTACAGGGACGACTTCACAGATACGCAGTATTTT
TRBJ1-1	TRBD1	NA	TRBV4-1	CASSQPEGQLSTEAFF	TGCGCCAGCAGCCAACCAGAGGGACAGTTATCCACTGAAGCTTTCTTT
TRBJ1-1	NA	NA	TRBV18	CASSPQTGNTEAFF	TGTGCCAGCTCACCCCAGACAGGGAACACTGAAGCTTTCTTT
TRBJ1-2	NA	NA	TRBV24-1	CATSDLREGFGGYTF	TGTGCCACCAGTGATTTGAGGGAAGGGTTCGGGGGCTACACCTTC
TRBJ1-1	TRBD1	NA	TRBV19	CASNAGQGATEAFF	TGTGCCAGTAATGCTGGACAGGGCGCCACTGAAGCTTTCTTT
TRBJ2-6	NA	NA	TRBV9	CASSAHSGANVLTF	TGTGCCAGCAGCGCCCACTCTGGGGCCAACGTCCTGACTTTC
TRBJ1-5	NA	NA	TRBV19	CASSDSLNQPQHF	TGTGCCAGTAGTGACAGCCTGAATCAGCCCCAGCATTTT
TRBJ1-1	NA	NA	TRBV15	CATSRQGTEAFF	TGTGCCACCAGCCGACAAGGCACTGAAGCTTTCTTT
TRBJ2-5	NA	NA	TRBV12-3/TRBV12-4	CASSGGGQETQYF	TGTGCCAGCAGTGGCGGCGGGCAGGAGACCCAGTACTTC
TRBJ2-7	NA	NA	TRBV6-5	CASTPQLVGNEQYF	TGTGCCAGCACCCCCCAGTTGGTTGGCAACGAGCAGTACTTC
TRBJ1-4	TRBD1	once	TRBV10-3	CAISSGTGAEKLFF	TGTGCCATCAGTAGTGGGACAGGAGCGGAAAAACTGTTTTTT
TRBJ1-1	TRBD1	NA	TRBV19	CASSMTGIGTEAFF	TGTGCCAGTAGTATGACAGGGATAGGGACTGAAGCTTTCTTT